This TCR beta chain was sequenced during a study of shared clonotypes between healthy human individuals. Study-wide background: Three plates each covered CD4 naive and memory; CD8 naive two, CD8 memory one.

The CDR3 loop spans 15 amino acids. V was clipped by 4 bases and J by 0 bases, with 13 bases between them. Germline CDR1 MDHEN, CDR2 SYDVKM. Samples underwent the assay at deep level. Sorted-subset replicate PCRs used 150 to 200 ng DNA, some 31,000 T cell genomes. Data came from immunoSEQ multiplex PCR; TCRdb stores just in-frame clones and leaves some out. The table lists fewer than 1.6 million clones, just under 99% of them singletons. The chain recombines TRBV28 with TRBJ2-7; D perhaps matches TRBD2 (5 bases). This receptor was taken from a man between 25 and 39 years old in good health. The sequenced sample consisted of naive CD4+ T cells sorted from blood. Regarding subset: CD45RA+ positively selected. DNA of the CDR3: TGTGCCAGCAGTTCACCGACTATACTCTCCTACGAGCAGTACTTC. Translation: CASSSPTILSYEQYF.